Below are 7 T cell receptor beta chains sequenced from a single sample in a study of cytomegalovirus exposure and HLA in healthy donors. Primers: 60 Vbeta forward and 13 Jbeta reverse. TCRdb's copy holds only in-frame clones and misses some; the assay was immunoSEQ multiplex PCR. The data contain about 140,000 clones, 70% to 80% of them singletons. The material sequenced was PBMCs. Receptors originate from a woman aged 40 to 50 in good health and CMV-seronegative.

The chain employs TRBV28 and TRBJ2-2, with 8 bases that match TRBD1. Trimming cost V 8 bases and J 4 bases; bases outside gene matches: 9. Germline CDR1 and CDR2: MDHEN and SYDVKM. The CDR3 sequence is 15 residues long. This CDR3 is CASHDRGSATGELFF. In nucleotides, the CDR3 is TGTGCCAGCCATGACAGGGGTAGTGCCACCGGGGAGCTGTTTTTT. Drawing the rest from reference TRBV28 and TRBJ2-2, the complete variable domain is DVKVTQSSRYLVKRTGEKVFLECVQDMDHENMFWYRQDPGLGLRLIYFSYDVKMKEKGDIPEGYSVSREKKERFSLILESASTNQTSMYLCASHDRGSATGELFFGEGSRLTVL.

In this sample, this clone turned up once. This rearrangement joins TRBV5-6 to TRBJ2-3; the D is unclear. The CDR3 has 13 amino acids. Per the germline V gene, CDR1 is SGHDT and CDR2 is YYEEEE. The germline V and J ends were trimmed by 0 bases and 4 bases, with 6 bases remaining between them. The CDR3 reads CASSLGVPDTQYF. The CDR3 DNA reads TGTGCCAGCAGCTTGGGAGTGCCAGATACGCAGTATTTT.

This chain links TRBV5-1 with TRBJ1-2; D is undetermined. The ends were cut back, 0 bases at V and 5 bases at J, with 8 bases in the middle. Germline lookup yields CDR1 SGHRS and CDR2 YFSETQ. The CDR3 loop spans 13 amino acids. As DNA, the CDR3 is TGCGCCAGCAGCTTGGCAGATGCTTATGGCTACACCTTC. This encodes CASSLADAYGYTF.

Details on this clone: Here the CDR3 omits its conserved ending phenylalanine or tryptophan, so a read error is the likely source. The CDR3 region has the DNA TGCGCCAGCAGCTGGACGCCGGGACTAGCGGGAGGGCCCCCCTACGAGCAGTACCTC. Protein: CASSWTPGLAGGPPYEQYL. The chain recombines TRBV5-1 with TRBJ2-7, with TRBD2 identical over 16 bases. Germline V gene data show CDR1 as SGHRS and CDR2 as YFSETQ. V lost 3 bases to trimming and J lost 2 bases; unmatched junction nucleotides: 11. The CDR3 has 19 residues.

V gene TRBV19 combines with J gene TRBJ2-3, with a weak D call TRBD1 (6 bases). CDR1 and CDR2 (germline): LNHDA, SQIVND (reference sequence). Trimming cost V 1 base and J 1 base, with 15 bases left between them. This CDR3 is 17 amino acids long. The DNA of the CDR3 is TGTGCCAGTAGTATAGTGGGGGACACCCTAGGCACAGATACGCAGTATTTT. This encodes CASSIVGDTLGTDTQYF.

The gene calls are TRBV7-6 and TRBJ2-1; TRBD2 agrees at 9 bases. The V segment lost 2 bases and the J segment 8 bases; nucleotides outside the gene matches: 13. Germline loops: CDR1 SGHVS, CDR2 FNYEAQ. This CDR3 contains 17 residues. CDR3 nucleotide sequence: TGTGCCAGCAGCTTAACGCGGGGGGGCCTTAATCTCCATGAGCAGTTCTTC. Protein product: CASSLTRGGLNLHEQFF.

The chain uses TRBV28 and TRBJ2-5; 7 nucleotides line up with TRBD2. Matching the DNA end better, TRBJ2-7 makes the J call doubtful. The length of the CDR3 is 14 residues. Germline V lookup: CDR1 MDHEN, CDR2 SYDVKM. This CDR3 reads CASRRAGSAYEQYF. CDR3 DNA: TGTGCCAGCAGGAGAGCGGGATCAGCCTACGAGCAGTACTTC.